This is a list of T cell receptor beta chains from one sample in a study of long-term antiretroviral therapy in people with HIV. Repertoires were generated with immunoSEQ multiplex PCR, while TCRdb's copy carries only in-frame clones and drops some. Here the sample spans 38,000 or so clones, around 86% being singletons. The specimen comprised unsorted PBMCs, sampled 1.5 years after starting antiretroviral therapy. These receptors were taken from a young man with HIV. Both conserved end residues are part of each CDR3. The D gene is left open where the match is weak. The size entry is marked missing in some rows and otherwise reads once, few, many or a size class.

j_gene | abundance | v_gene | len | d_gene | CDR3nt | CDR3aa
TRBJ2-7 | . | TRBV30 | 13 | . | TGTGCCTGGAGTGTCTCTAGTACCTCCGAGCAGTACTTC | CAWSVSSTSEQYF
TRBJ1-3 | . | TRBV4-1 | 16 | . | TGCGCCAGCAGCCAGGAACAGCCCACCTCTGGAAACACCATATATTTT | CASSQEQPTSGNTIYF
TRBJ2-2 | once | TRBV5-1 | 15 | TRBD1 | TGCGCCAGCAGCGGGTCCGGGACAGCGACCGGGGAGCTGTTTTTT | CASSGSGTATGELFF
TRBJ2-7 | . | TRBV14 | 15 | . | TGTGCCAGCAGCCTCGCGACAGGTCTCTCCTACGAGCAGTACTTC | CASSLATGLSYEQYF
TRBJ1-3 | . | TRBV10-2 | 16 | . | TGCGCCAGCAGTCCAGGAGGAGCAGACTCTGGAAACACCATATATTTT | CASSPGGADSGNTIYF
TRBJ2-7 | few | TRBV19 | 15 | TRBD2 | TGTGCCAGCGCGACATCTAGCGGGAGTCCCTACGAGCAGTACTTC | CASATSSGSPYEQYF
TRBJ1-2 | . | TRBV11-2 | 14 | TRBD1 | TGTGCCAGCAGCTGGGGACAGCCAGTCTATGGCTACACCTTC | CASSWGQPVYGYTF
TRBJ2-2 | . | TRBV6-5 | 15 | . | TGTGCCAGCAGTTATAGGCCTACAGACACCGGGGAGCTGTTTTTT | CASSYRPTDTGELFF
TRBJ2-1 | . | TRBV5-6 | 17 | . | TGTGCCAGCAGCTTAACTCCCGGGATCAGCTCCTACAATGAGCAGTTCTTC | CASSLTPGISSYNEQFF
TRBJ2-1 | . | TRBV9 | 13 | . | TGTGCCAGCAGCGTAAGGCCCGACAATGAGCAGTTCTTC | CASSVRPDNEQFF
TRBJ2-1 | medium-sized | TRBV15 | 14 | . | TGTGCCACCAGCAGGGCCTGGGACAACAATGAGCAGTTCTTC | CATSRAWDNNEQFF
TRBJ2-7 | . | TRBV4-3 | 15 | TRBD2 | TGCGCCAGCAGCCAAGATGACACTAGCGGTTACGAGCAGTACTTC | CASSQDDTSGYEQYF
TRBJ1-3 | . | TRBV5-6 | 15 | . | TGTGCCAGCAGCTTTGGGACCCACATCGGAAACACCATATATTTT | CASSFGTHIGNTIYF
TRBJ1-4 | . | TRBV7-9 | 14 | TRBD1 | TGTGCCAGCAGCTTAGGCAGGGGGAATGAAAAACTGTTTTTT | CASSLGRGNEKLFF
TRBJ2-1 | . | TRBV9 | 14 | . | TGTGCCAGCAGCGCTAGGGGTCAATACAATGAGCAGTTCTTC | CASSARGQYNEQFF
TRBJ1-5 | . | TRBV7-2 | 16 | . | TGTGCCAGCAGCTTAGAGGCCCCTGGGGGCAATCAGCCCCAGCATTTT | CASSLEAPGGNQPQHF
TRBJ2-7 | . | TRBV5-1 | 14 | TRBD1 | TGCGCCAGCAGCAACCGACAGGGTCCCTACGAGCAGTACTTC | CASSNRQGPYEQYF
TRBJ1-5 | . | TRBV6-1 | 15 | . | TGTGCCAGCAGGAGTGGGGGGGCGCTAAGTCAGCCCCAGCATTTT | CASRSGGALSQPQHF
TRBJ1-4 | . | TRBV6-6 | 13 | . | TGTGCCAGCAGCTACAGTAGGGGGGAAAAACTGTTTTTT | CASSYSRGEKLFF
TRBJ2-7 | . | TRBV5-4 | 15 | . | TGTGCCAGCAGCTTGACAGGCAAGAGCTCCTACGAGCAGTACTTC | CASSLTGKSSYEQYF
TRBJ1-2 | . | TRBV5-6 | 16 | TRBD1 | TGTGCCAGCAGCTTGGGACCGACGGGACAGGGAGGAGGCTACACCTTC | CASSLGPTGQGGGYTF
TRBJ1-4 | . | TRBV19 | 17 | . | TGTGCCAGTAGTACCCCTACAGGGCGTCGTTCGAGGAGAAAACTGTTTTTT | CASSTPTGRRSRRKLFF
TRBJ1-1 | . | TRBV28 | 23 | . | TGTGCCAGCAGTTTCGAGCCCTTTTTGCTTGCGGGGCAGAGGGCAGGTAGTAACACTGAAGCTTTCTTT | CASSFEPFLLAGQRAGSNTEAFF
TRBJ2-5 | . | TRBV6-5 | 13 | . | TGTGCCAGCAGTGGGGACTTCCAAGAGACCCAGTACTTC | CASSGDFQETQYF
TRBJ1-2 | . | TRBV6-5 | 14 | TRBD1 | TGTGCCAGCAGTTATGGCCCTGGACAGGGGGAGAACACCTTC | CASSYGPGQGENTF
TRBJ2-1 | . | TRBV7-9 | 15 | . | TGTGCCAGCAGCGCCGGGGGAGGTCAGAACAATGAGCAGTTCTTC | CASSAGGGQNNEQFF
TRBJ2-1 | . | TRBV29-1 | 11 | . | TGCAGCGTTGGATTGGGGAATGAGCAGTTCTTC | CSVGLGNEQFF
TRBJ1-4 | . | TRBV28 | 14 | . | TGTGCCAGCAGTCCACGACTGCTTAGAGGAAAACTGTTTTTT | CASSPRLLRGKLFF
TRBJ1-1 | once | TRBV6-5 | 16 | . | TGTGCCAGCAGTTACAGGGGCGTGCGTTTGGACACTGAAGCTTTCTTT | CASSYRGVRLDTEAFF
TRBJ2-1 | . | TRBV9 | 18 | TRBD2 | TGTGCCAGCAGCGAGGGACTAGCGGATGAAATGTCCTACAATGAGCAGTTCTTC | CASSEGLADEMSYNEQFF
TRBJ1-2 | few | TRBV29-1 | 13 | TRBD1 | TGCAGCGCCTGGACAGGAGGCGGCTATGGCTACACCTTC | CSAWTGGGYGYTF
TRBJ2-7 | . | TRBV13 | 18 | TRBD1 | TGTGCCAGCAGTTACGGGGCCCCTACCGGGACAGGGAGCTACGAGCAGTACTTC | CASSYGAPTGTGSYEQYF
TRBJ2-7 | . | TRBV10-3 | 15 | . | TGTGCCATCAGTGTAGGGACACCGCCTCGATACGAGCAGTACTTC | CAISVGTPPRYEQYF
TRBJ1-4 | . | TRBV30 | 14 | . | TGTGCCTGGAGTAGGGGTTTGGCTAATGAAAAACTGTTTTTT | CAWSRGLANEKLFF
TRBJ2-1 | . | TRBV10-3 | 13 | TRBD2 | TGTGCCATCGGACTAGCGAAATACAATGAGCAGTTCTTC | CAIGLAKYNEQFF
TRBJ2-1 | . | TRBV28 | 15 | TRBD2 | TGTGCCAGCAGTTTTTATGGGAGGGCCGGGAATGAGCAGTTCTTC | CASSFYGRAGNEQFF
TRBJ1-2 | . | TRBV27 | 17 | TRBD1 | TGTGCCAGCAGTTTAATAGGGGCCGGACAGGATTTCTATGGCTACACCTTC | CASSLIGAGQDFYGYTF
TRBJ2-7 | few | TRBV29-1 | 15 | TRBD2 | TGCAGCGTTGAGAAGACTAGCGGCAACTCCTACGAGCAGTACTTC | CSVEKTSGNSYEQYF
TRBJ2-6 | . | TRBV29-1 | 16 | . | TGCAGCGTAACGACAGTGGGCTATGGGGGGGCCAACGTCCTGACTTTC | CSVTTVGYGGANVLTF
TRBJ2-7 | . | TRBV6-5 | 14 | TRBD1 | TGTGCCAGCAGACAGGACGGGACAGGGGCCGAGCAGTACTTC | CASRQDGTGAEQYF
TRBJ2-7 | once | TRBV30 | 16 | TRBD2 | TGTGCCTGGAGCCCCGCCCCGGTGAGCGGGACCTACGAGCAGTACTTC | CAWSPAPVSGTYEQYF
TRBJ2-7 | . | TRBV10-1 | 15 | TRBD1 | TGCGCCAGCAGTACCGGACAGGGGATTACCTACGAGCAGTACTTC | CASSTGQGITYEQYF
TRBJ2-7 | once | TRBV6-6 | 14 | TRBD1 | TGTGCCAGCAGCCCCGGGACAGGGTCCTACGAGCAGTACTTC | CASSPGTGSYEQYF
TRBJ1-1 | . | TRBV30 | 13 | . | TGTGCCTGGAGTGGGGTTTTCGGGCGTGAAGCTTTCTTT | CAWSGVFGREAFF
TRBJ2-5 | . | TRBV19 | 13 | . | TGTGCCAGTAGAAGGGACGGACAAGAGACCCAGTACTTC | CASRRDGQETQYF
TRBJ2-7 | once | TRBV11-1 | 14 | TRBD1 | TGTGCCAGCAGTCATACCGGGACAGGCTACGAGCAGTACTTC | CASSHTGTGYEQYF
TRBJ2-7 | once | TRBV4-2 | 16 | TRBD1 | TGTGCCAGCAGCCAAGCTCGTGGGACAGAGACCTACGAGCAGTACTTC | CASSQARGTETYEQYF
TRBJ2-3 | . | TRBV9 | 14 | . | TGTGCCAGCAGCGAGAACAGGGGACTCGATACGCAGTATTTT | CASSENRGLDTQYF
TRBJ2-7 | . | TRBV5-4 | 16 | . | TGTGCCAGCAGCCCCGGCCCTGCGGCCTTCAGCTACGAGCAGTACTTC | CASSPGPAAFSYEQYF
TRBJ1-3 | . | TRBV18 | 16 | TRBD1 | TGTGCCAGCTCACGAGGACAGGGGGAATCTGGAAACACCATATATTTT | CASSRGQGESGNTIYF
TRBJ1-2 | . | TRBV28 | 14 | . | TGTGCCAGCAGTATTCCTCGGCAAAACTATGGCTACACCTTC | CASSIPRQNYGYTF
TRBJ2-7 | . | TRBV4-1 | 16 | . | TGCGCCAGCAGCCAGACAGTCAGATTTGGAGGCTACGAGCAGTACTTC | CASSQTVRFGGYEQYF
TRBJ2-1 | . | TRBV5-6 | 13 | . | TGTGCCAGCAGCGTAACCCGGGGAGATGAGCAGTTCTTC | CASSVTRGDEQFF
TRBJ1-2 | . | TRBV11-3 | 16 | . | TGTGCCAGCAGCTTAGATCCCTTCAGGGAAAACTATGGCTACACCTTC | CASSLDPFRENYGYTF
TRBJ2-7 | . | TRBV6-5 | 13 | TRBD1 | TGTGCCAGCAGTTACGGGACAGGGCTTAAGCAGTACTTC | CASSYGTGLKQYF